The rows below give T cell receptor beta chains drawn from one sample of a study of OX40 agonist ivuxolimab in advanced cancers. Assay: immunoSEQ multiplex PCR; the TCRdb copy retains only in-frame clones and omits some. The sample shows about 66,000 clones, 70% to 80% of them seen only once. Sequencing used CD4+ or CD8+ T cells sorted from blood, obtained in a trial of the OX40 agonist ivuxolimab. All receptors derive from an adult with an advanced solid tumor such as melanoma, head and neck, liver or kidney cancer. Each CDR3 is given with its conserved first and last residue. D genes are given only for firm matches. The listing skips clone size in some rows; elsewhere it reads once, few, many or a size class.

j_call: TRBJ2-1; d_call: NA; clone_size: NA; v_call: TRBV5-1; cdr3_aa: CASSPPRPTPEQFF; cdr3_nt: TGCGCCAGCAGCCCTCCCCGACCGACTCCTGAGCAGTTCTTC
j_call: TRBJ2-7; d_call: TRBD1; clone_size: NA; v_call: TRBV13; cdr3_aa: CASSLDRGLGWEQYF; cdr3_nt: TGTGCCAGCAGCTTAGACAGGGGGCTGGGTTGGGAGCAGTACTTC
j_call: TRBJ2-1; d_call: NA; clone_size: NA; v_call: TRBV19; cdr3_aa: CASSIEAAYNEQFF; cdr3_nt: TGTGCCAGTAGTATAGAAGCCGCCTACAATGAGCAGTTCTTC
j_call: TRBJ2-7; d_call: TRBD2; clone_size: NA; v_call: TRBV7-9; cdr3_aa: CASSSGTSGYEQYF; cdr3_nt: TGTGCCAGCAGCAGCGGGACTAGCGGTTACGAGCAGTACTTC
j_call: TRBJ1-1; d_call: NA; clone_size: few; v_call: TRBV30; cdr3_aa: CAWRRGVRDTEAFF; cdr3_nt: TGTGCCTGGAGACGAGGGGTAAGGGACACTGAAGCTTTCTTT
j_call: TRBJ2-7; d_call: TRBD1; clone_size: NA; v_call: TRBV11-3; cdr3_aa: CASSFSGTGNEQYF; cdr3_nt: TGTGCCAGCAGCTTCTCCGGGACAGGGAACGAGCAGTACTTC
j_call: TRBJ1-1; d_call: NA; clone_size: NA; v_call: TRBV7-9; cdr3_aa: CASSLDTNTEAFF; cdr3_nt: TGTGCCAGCAGCTTAGATACGAACACTGAAGCTTTCTTT
j_call: TRBJ2-2; d_call: TRBD1; clone_size: once; v_call: TRBV19; cdr3_aa: CASSGGTGTGELFF; cdr3_nt: TGTGCCAGTAGCGGCGGGACAGGGACCGGGGAGCTGTTTTTT
j_call: TRBJ1-5; d_call: NA; clone_size: NA; v_call: TRBV5-8; cdr3_aa: CASSSQFRGASNQPQHF; cdr3_nt: TGTGCCAGCAGCTCGCAGTTTAGGGGGGCAAGCAATCAGCCCCAGCATTTT
j_call: TRBJ2-7; d_call: NA; clone_size: NA; v_call: TRBV11-2; cdr3_aa: CASSSGASSYEQYF; cdr3_nt: TGTGCCAGCAGCTCCGGGGCCAGCTCCTACGAGCAGTACTTC
j_call: TRBJ2-1; d_call: NA; clone_size: NA; v_call: TRBV18; cdr3_aa: CASSQEGEQFF; cdr3_nt: TGTGCCAGCTCTCAAGAAGGGGAGCAGTTCTTC
j_call: TRBJ2-1; d_call: NA; clone_size: NA; v_call: TRBV6-5; cdr3_aa: CASSYSGTEYNEQFF; cdr3_nt: TGTGCCAGCAGTTACTCCGGGACTGAGTACAATGAGCAGTTCTTC
j_call: TRBJ2-2; d_call: TRBD1; clone_size: NA; v_call: TRBV18; cdr3_aa: CASSSGQDTGELFF; cdr3_nt: TGTGCCAGCTCATCGGGACAGGACACCGGGGAGCTGTTTTTT
j_call: TRBJ1-1; d_call: NA; clone_size: few; v_call: TRBV2; cdr3_aa: CASSGHTEAFF; cdr3_nt: TGTGCCAGCAGTGGGCACACTGAAGCTTTCTTT
j_call: TRBJ1-2; d_call: TRBD1; clone_size: NA; v_call: TRBV19; cdr3_aa: CASSAGTVANYGYTF; cdr3_nt: TGTGCCAGTAGTGCCGGGACAGTAGCTAACTATGGCTACACCTTC
j_call: TRBJ1-3; d_call: NA; clone_size: NA; v_call: TRBV2; cdr3_aa: CASSISGGSGNTIYF; cdr3_nt: TGTGCCAGCAGTATCTCAGGAGGATCTGGAAACACCATATATTTT
j_call: TRBJ2-3; d_call: TRBD2; clone_size: NA; v_call: TRBV27; cdr3_aa: CASYSGIPTDTQYF; cdr3_nt: TGTGCCAGTTATAGCGGGATACCCACAGATACGCAGTATTTT
j_call: TRBJ2-7; d_call: TRBD2; clone_size: NA; v_call: TRBV10-2; cdr3_aa: CASRLAGVSYEQYF; cdr3_nt: TGCGCCAGCAGACTAGCGGGAGTTTCCTACGAGCAGTACTTC
j_call: TRBJ1-4; d_call: NA; clone_size: NA; v_call: TRBV7-9; cdr3_aa: CASSFVIGATNEKLFF; cdr3_nt: TGTGCCAGCAGCTTCGTTATCGGGGCAACTAATGAAAAACTGTTTTTT
j_call: TRBJ2-2; d_call: NA; clone_size: NA; v_call: TRBV7-8; cdr3_aa: CASSLAPTGELFF; cdr3_nt: TGTGCCAGCAGCTTAGCCCCAACCGGGGAGCTGTTTTTT
j_call: TRBJ1-4; d_call: NA; clone_size: NA; v_call: TRBV19; cdr3_aa: CASSIVTPRGKLFF; cdr3_nt: TGTGCCAGTAGTATTGTTACTCCCCGAGGAAAACTGTTTTTT
j_call: TRBJ2-3; d_call: NA; clone_size: NA; v_call: TRBV29-1; cdr3_aa: CSVMGRFTDTQYF; cdr3_nt: TGCAGCGTTATGGGGCGTTTCACAGATACGCAGTATTTT
j_call: TRBJ2-7; d_call: NA; clone_size: NA; v_call: TRBV6-5; cdr3_aa: CASSYGLNSYEQYF; cdr3_nt: TGTGCCAGCAGTTACGGCCTGAACTCCTACGAGCAGTACTTC